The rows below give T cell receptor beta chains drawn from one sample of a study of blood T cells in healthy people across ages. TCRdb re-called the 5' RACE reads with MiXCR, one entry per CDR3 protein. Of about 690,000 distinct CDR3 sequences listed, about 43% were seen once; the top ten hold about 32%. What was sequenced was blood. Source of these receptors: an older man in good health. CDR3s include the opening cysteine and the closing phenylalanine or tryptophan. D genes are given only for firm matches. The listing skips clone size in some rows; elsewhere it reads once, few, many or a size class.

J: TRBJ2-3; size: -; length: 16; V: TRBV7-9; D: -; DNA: TGTGCCAGCAGCCCTCTAAGCCGAATTAGCACAGATACGCAGTATTTT; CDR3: CASSPLSRISTDTQYF
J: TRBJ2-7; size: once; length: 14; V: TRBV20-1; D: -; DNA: TGCAGTGCTAGCCTCGGGACCCGGGCCTACGAGCAGTACTTC; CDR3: CSASLGTRAYEQYF
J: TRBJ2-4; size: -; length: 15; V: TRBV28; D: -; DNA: TGTGCCAGCAGCGATCCTCGGATAGCCAAAAACATTCAGTACTTC; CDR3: CASSDPRIAKNIQYF
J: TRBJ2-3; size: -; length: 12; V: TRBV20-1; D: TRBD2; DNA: TGCAGTGCGGCCGGGACTAGCGGGGCGCAGTATTTT; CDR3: CSAAGTSGAQYF
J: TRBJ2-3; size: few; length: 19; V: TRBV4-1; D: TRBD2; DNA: TGCGCCAGCAGCCAAGATTTTGGTAGCGGGGTAGTAAGCACAGATACGCAGTATTTT; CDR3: CASSQDFGSGVVSTDTQYF
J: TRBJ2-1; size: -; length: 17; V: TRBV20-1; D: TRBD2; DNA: TGCAGTGCTAGGGGGCCGGGGACTAGCGGCTCCTACAATGAGCAGTTCTTC; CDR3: CSARGPGTSGSYNEQFF
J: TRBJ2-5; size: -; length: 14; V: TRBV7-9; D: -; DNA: TGTGCCAGCAGCTTAGCGACTATGCAAGAGACCCAGTACTTC; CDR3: CASSLATMQETQYF
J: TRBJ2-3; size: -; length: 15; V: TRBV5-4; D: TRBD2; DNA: TGTGCCAGCAGCCTTGAACTAGCGGGGGCAGATACGCAGTATTTT; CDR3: CASSLELAGADTQYF
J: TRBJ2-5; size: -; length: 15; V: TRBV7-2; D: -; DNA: TGTGCCAGCAGCGAGGGGGTAGTCTTGGGGGAGACCCAGTACTTC; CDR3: CASSEGVVLGETQYF
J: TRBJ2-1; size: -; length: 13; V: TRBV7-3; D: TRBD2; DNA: TGTGCCAGCAGCCGTGGGGCGGGAGAAGAGCAGTTCTTC; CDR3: CASSRGAGEEQFF
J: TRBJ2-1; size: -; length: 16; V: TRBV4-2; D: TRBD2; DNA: TGTGCCAGCAGCCAAGGGACTAGCGGATCCTACAATGAGCAGTTCTTC; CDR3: CASSQGTSGSYNEQFF
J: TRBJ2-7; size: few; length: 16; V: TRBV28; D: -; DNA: TGTGCCAGCAGTTCCCCCCGGGACATTTTAAGCTACGAGCAGTACTTC; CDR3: CASSSPRDILSYEQYF
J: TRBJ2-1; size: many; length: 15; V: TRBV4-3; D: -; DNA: TGCGCCAGCAGCCAAGATCCCGCGGACTCCAATGAGCAGTTCTTC; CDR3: CASSQDPADSNEQFF
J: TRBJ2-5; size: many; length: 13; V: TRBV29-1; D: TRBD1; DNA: TGCAGCGAACAGGGGTCACCCAAAGAGACCCAGTACTTC; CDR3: CSEQGSPKETQYF
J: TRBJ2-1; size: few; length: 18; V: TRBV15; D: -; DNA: TGTGCCACCAGCAGAGATTTGGGTGGGACGACCATTTACAATGAGCAGTTCTTC; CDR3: CATSRDLGGTTIYNEQFF
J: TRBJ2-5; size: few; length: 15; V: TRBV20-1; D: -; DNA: TGCAGTGCTAGCCTTGCGGACAGACCTCAAGAGACCCAGTACTTC; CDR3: CSASLADRPQETQYF
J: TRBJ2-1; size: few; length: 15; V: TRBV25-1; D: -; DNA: TGTGCCAGCAGGGGGGACAAAGCGACCTACAATGAGCAGTTCTTC; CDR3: CASRGDKATYNEQFF
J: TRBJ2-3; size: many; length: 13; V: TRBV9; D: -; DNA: TGTGCCAGCAGCTTCCGACTAACAGATACGCAGTATTTT; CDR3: CASSFRLTDTQYF
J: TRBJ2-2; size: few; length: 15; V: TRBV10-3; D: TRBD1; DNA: TGTGCCATCAGTCCCGGACAGGGTAACACCGGGGAGCTGTTTTTT; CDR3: CAISPGQGNTGELFF
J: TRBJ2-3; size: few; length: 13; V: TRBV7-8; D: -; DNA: TGTGCCAGCAGCTATACAGAAAAAGATACGCAGTATTTT; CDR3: CASSYTEKDTQYF
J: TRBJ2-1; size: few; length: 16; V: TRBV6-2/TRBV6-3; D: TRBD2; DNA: TGTGCCAGCAGGAAACTAGCGGGAGCTTCCTACAATGAGCAGTTCTTC; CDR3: CASRKLAGASYNEQFF
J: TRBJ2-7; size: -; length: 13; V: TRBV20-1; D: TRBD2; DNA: TGCAGTGCTAGAGGACTAGCGGGGAACGAGCAGTACTTC; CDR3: CSARGLAGNEQYF
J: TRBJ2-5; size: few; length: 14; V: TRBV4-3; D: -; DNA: TGCGCCAGCAGCCAAGTGACAGGCCAAGAGACCCAGTACTTC; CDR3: CASSQVTGQETQYF
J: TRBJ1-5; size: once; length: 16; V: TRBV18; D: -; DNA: TGTGCCAGCTCACCGCGGCAGACCGATAGCAATCAGCCCCAGCATTTT; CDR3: CASSPRQTDSNQPQHF
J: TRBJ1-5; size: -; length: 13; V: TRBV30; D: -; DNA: TGTGCCTGGAGTGGAAAGAGCAATCCGCCCCAGCATTTT; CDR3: CAWSGKSNPPQHF
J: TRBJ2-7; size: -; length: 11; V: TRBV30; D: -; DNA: TGTGCCTGGAGTGGTATGTACGAGCAGTACTTC; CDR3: CAWSGMYEQYF